The source of this TCR beta chain is a study of T cells in Graves' hyperthyroidism and ophthalmopathy. The CDR3 length is 15 residues. V gave up 2 bases and J gave up 1 base, with 14 bases separating them. CDR1 is SQVTM and CDR2 is ANQGSEA in the germline V gene. There were TCR beta CDR3 regions amplified from RNA transcripts. First-round RT-PCR with HTBI primers amplified the TCR CDR3 region. TCRdb reanalysed the multiplex PCR reads using MiXCR and keeps one entry per CDR3 protein. The data show 700,000 or so distinct CDR3 sequences, with 15% to 20% seen just once and approximately 8.4% held by the top ten. A few counts support this clonotype.

The TCR was taken from a man between 18 and 29 years old with Graves' hyperthyroidism. The V call is TRBV29-1, the J call TRBJ1-2; D remains unclear. What was sequenced was blood. The CDR3 DNA follows: TGCAGCGTTGAACGTGACGCCGGATATAACTATGGCTACACCTTC. This sequence encodes CSVERDAGYNYGYTF.